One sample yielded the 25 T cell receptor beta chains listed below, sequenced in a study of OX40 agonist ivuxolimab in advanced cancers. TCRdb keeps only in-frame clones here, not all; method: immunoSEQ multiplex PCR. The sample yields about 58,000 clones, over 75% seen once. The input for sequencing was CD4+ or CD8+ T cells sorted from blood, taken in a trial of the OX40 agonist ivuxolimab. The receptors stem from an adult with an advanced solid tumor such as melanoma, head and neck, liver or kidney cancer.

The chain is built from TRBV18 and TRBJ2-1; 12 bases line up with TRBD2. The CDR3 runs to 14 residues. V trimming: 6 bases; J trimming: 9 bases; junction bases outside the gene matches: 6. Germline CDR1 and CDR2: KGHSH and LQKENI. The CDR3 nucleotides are TGTGCCAGCTCCACTAGCGGGAGGACCTTTGAGCAGTTCTTC. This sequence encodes CASSTSGRTFEQFF.

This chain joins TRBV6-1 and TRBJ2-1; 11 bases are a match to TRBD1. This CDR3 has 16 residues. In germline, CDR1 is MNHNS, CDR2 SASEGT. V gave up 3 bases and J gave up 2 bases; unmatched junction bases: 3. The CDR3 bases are TGTGCCAGCAGTGACCGGACAGGGGGCGCCTACAATGAGCAGTTCTTC. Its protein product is CASSDRTGGAYNEQFF.

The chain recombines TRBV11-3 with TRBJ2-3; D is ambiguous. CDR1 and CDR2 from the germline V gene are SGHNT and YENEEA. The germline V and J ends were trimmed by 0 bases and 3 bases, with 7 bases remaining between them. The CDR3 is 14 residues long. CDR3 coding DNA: TGTGCCAGCAGCTTAGATCTGATAACAGATACGCAGTATTTT. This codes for CASSLDLITDTQYF.

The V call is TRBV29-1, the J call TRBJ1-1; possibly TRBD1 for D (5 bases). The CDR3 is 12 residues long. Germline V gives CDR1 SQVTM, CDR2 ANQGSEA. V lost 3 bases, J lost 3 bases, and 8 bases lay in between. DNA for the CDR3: TGCAGCGTTGACGGGGGGTACACTGAAGCTTTCTTT. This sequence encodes CSVDGGYTEAFF.

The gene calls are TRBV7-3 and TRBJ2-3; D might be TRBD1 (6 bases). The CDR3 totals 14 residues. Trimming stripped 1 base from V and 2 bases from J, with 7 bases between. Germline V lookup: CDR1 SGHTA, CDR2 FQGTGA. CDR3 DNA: TGTGCCAGCAGCTTAAGGGACACCACAGATACGCAGTATTTT. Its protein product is CASSLRDTTDTQYF.

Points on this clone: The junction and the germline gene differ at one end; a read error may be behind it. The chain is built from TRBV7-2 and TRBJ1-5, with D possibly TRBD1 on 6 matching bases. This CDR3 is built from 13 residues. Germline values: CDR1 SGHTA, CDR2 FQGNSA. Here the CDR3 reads CASSLGGSGGLWF. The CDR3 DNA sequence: TGTGCCAGCAGCTTAGGGGGATCGGGGGGCCTCTGGTTT.

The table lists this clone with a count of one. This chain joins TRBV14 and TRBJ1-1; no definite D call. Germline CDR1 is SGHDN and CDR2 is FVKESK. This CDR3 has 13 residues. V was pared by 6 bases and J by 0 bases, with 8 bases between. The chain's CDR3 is CASSWAVNTEAFF. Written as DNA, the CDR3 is TGTGCCAGCAGTTGGGCTGTGAACACTGAAGCTTTCTTT.

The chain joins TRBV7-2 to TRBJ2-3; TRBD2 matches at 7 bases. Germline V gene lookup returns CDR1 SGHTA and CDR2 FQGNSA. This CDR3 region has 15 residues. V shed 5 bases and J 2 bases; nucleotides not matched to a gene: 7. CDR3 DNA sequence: TGTGCCAGCAGCGCCCCCGGGGGGAACACAGATACGCAGTATTTT. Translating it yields CASSAPGGNTDTQYF.

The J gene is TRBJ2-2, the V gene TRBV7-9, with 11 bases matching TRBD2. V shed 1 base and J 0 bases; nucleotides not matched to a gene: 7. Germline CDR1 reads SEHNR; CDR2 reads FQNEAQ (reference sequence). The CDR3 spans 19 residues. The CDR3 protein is CASSLERLAGGPNTGELFF. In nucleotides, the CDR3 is TGTGCCAGCAGCTTAGAGAGGCTAGCGGGGGGTCCGAACACCGGGGAGCTGTTTTTT.

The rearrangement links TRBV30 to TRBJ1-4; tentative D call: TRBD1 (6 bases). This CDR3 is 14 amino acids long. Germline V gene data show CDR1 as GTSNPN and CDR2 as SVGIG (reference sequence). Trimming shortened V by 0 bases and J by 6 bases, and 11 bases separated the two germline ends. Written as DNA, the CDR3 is TGTGCCTGGAGTGTACTAAGGGGGGATGAAAAACTGTTTTTT. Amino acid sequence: CAWSVLRGDEKLFF.

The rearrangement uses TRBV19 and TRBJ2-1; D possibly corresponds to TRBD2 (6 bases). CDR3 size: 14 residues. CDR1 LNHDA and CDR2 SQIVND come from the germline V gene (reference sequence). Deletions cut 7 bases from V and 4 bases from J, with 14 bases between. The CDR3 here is CASTPGRQYNEQFF. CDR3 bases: TGTGCCAGTACCCCGGGGAGGCAATACAATGAGCAGTTCTTC. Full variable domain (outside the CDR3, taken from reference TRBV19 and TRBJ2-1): DGGITQSPKYLFRKEGQNVTLSCEQNLNHDAMYWYRQDPGQGLRLIYYSQIVNDFQKGDIAEGYSVSREKKESFPLTVTSAQKNPTAFYLCASTPGRQYNEQFFGPGTRLTVL.

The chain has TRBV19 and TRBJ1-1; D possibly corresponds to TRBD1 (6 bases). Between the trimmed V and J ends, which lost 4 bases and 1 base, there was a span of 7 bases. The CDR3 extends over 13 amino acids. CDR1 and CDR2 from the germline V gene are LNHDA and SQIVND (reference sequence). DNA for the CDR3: TGTGCCAGTAGTAGGGACAAGAACACTGAAGCTTTCTTT. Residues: CASSRDKNTEAFF.

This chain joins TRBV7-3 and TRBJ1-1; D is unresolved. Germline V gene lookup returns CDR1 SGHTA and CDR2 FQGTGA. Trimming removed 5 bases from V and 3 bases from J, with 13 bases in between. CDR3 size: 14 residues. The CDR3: CASSQRGGYTEAFF. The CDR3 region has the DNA TGTGCCAGCAGCCAGCGGGGTGGGTACACTGAAGCTTTCTTT.

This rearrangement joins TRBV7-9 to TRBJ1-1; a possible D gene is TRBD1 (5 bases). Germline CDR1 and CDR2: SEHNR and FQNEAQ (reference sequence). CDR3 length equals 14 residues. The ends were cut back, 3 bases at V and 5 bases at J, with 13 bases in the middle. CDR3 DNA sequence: TGTGCCAGCAGCTTGACGGGGGGGAGGACTGAAGCTTTCTTT. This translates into CASSLTGGRTEAFF.

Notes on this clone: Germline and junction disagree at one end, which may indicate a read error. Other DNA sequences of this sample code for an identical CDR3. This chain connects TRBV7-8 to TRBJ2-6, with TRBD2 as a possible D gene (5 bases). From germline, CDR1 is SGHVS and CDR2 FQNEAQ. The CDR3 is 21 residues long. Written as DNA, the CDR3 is TGTGCCAGCAGCCCTCGAGGGTTTGTAGTTAATCTCGACTCTGGAGCCAACGTCCTGACTTTC. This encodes CASSPRGFVVNLDSGANVLTF.

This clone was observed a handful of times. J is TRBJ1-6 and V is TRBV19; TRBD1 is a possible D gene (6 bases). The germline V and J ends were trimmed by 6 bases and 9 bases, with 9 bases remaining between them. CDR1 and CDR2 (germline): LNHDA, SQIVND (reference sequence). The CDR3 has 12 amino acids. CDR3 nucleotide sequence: TGTGCCAGTAGGGTCAGGGGTTCACCCCTCCACTTT. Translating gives CASRVRGSPLHF.

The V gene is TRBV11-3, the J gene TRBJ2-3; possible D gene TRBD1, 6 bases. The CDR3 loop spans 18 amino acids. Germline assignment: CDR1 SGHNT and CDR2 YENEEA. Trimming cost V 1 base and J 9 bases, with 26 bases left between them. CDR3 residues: CASSLGLVGQLSSDTQYF. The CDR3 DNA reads TGTGCCAGCAGCTTAGGTCTCGTCGGACAGCTAAGTTCGGACACGCAGTATTTT. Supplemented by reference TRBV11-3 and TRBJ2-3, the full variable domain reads EAGVVQSPRYKIIEKKQPVAFWCNPISGHNTLYWYLQNLGQGPELLIRYENEEAVDDSQLPKDRFSAERLKGVDSTLKIQPAELGDSAVYLCASSLGLVGQLSSDTQYFGPGTRLTVL.

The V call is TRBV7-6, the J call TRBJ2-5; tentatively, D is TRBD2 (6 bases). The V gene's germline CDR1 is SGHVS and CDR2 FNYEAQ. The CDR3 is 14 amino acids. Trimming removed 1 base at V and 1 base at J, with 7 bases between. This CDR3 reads CASSLGGVQETQYF. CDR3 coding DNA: TGTGCCAGCAGCTTAGGGGGGGTCCAAGAGACCCAGTACTTC. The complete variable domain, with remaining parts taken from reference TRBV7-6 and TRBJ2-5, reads GAGVSQSPRYKVTKRGQDVALRCDPISGHVSLYWYRQALGQGPEFLTYFNYEAQQDKSGLPNDRFSAERPEGSISTLTIQRTEQRDSAMYRCASSLGGVQETQYFGPGTRLLVL.

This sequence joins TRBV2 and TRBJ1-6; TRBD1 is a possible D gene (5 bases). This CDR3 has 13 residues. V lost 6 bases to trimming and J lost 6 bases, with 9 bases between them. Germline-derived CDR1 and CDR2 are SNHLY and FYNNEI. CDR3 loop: CASRGGFNSPLHF. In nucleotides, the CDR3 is TGTGCCAGCAGGGGGGGTTTTAATTCACCCCTCCACTTT. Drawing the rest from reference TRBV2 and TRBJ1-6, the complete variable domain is EPEVTQTPSHQVTQMGQEVILRCVPISNHLYFYWYRQILGQKVEFLVSFYNNEISEKSEIFDDQFSVERPDGSNFTLKIRSTKLEDSAMYFCASRGGFNSPLHFGNGTRLTVT.

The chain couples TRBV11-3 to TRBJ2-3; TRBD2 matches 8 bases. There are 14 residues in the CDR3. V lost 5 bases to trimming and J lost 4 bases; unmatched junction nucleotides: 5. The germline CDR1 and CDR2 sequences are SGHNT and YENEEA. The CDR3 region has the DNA TGTGCCAGCAGCGATGGACTAGCCGCAGATACGCAGTATTTT. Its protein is CASSDGLAADTQYF.

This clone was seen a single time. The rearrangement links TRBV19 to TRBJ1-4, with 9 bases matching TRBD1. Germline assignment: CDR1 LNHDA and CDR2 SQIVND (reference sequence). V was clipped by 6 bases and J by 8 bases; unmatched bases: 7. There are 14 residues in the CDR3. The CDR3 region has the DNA TGTGCCAGTAGCAGGACAGGGGACGAAGAAAAACTGTTTTTT. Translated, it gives CASSRTGDEEKLFF.

In DNA form, the CDR3 reads TGCGCCAGCAGCTCCCCGGACGGGGTCACTGGGGCCAACGTCCTGACTTTC. This sequence encodes CASSSPDGVTGANVLTF. The rearrangement joins TRBV5-1 to TRBJ2-6; D is perhaps TRBD2 (5 bases). Germline V gives CDR1 SGHRS, CDR2 YFSETQ. The CDR3 is 17 residues long. The V end lost 3 bases, the J end lost 2 bases, and 15 bases lay between the germline ends.

CDR3 sequence reads: CASSQGVEWAFF. Written as DNA, the CDR3 is TGTGCCAGCAGCCAAGGGGTCGAGTGGGCTTTCTTT. The chain carries TRBV7-9 and TRBJ1-1; maybe TRBD1 (5 bases). The V end lost 5 bases, the J end lost 11 bases, and 15 bases lay between the germline ends. The CDR3 runs 12 residues. CDR1 and CDR2 from the germline V gene are SEHNR and FQNEAQ (reference sequence).

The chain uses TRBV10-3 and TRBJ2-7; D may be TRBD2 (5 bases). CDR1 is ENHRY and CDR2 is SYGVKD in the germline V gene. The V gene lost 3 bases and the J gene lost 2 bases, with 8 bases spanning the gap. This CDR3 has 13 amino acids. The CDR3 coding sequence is TGTGCCATCAGTGACGTGGGAGCCTACGAGCAGTACTTC. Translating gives CAISDVGAYEQYF.

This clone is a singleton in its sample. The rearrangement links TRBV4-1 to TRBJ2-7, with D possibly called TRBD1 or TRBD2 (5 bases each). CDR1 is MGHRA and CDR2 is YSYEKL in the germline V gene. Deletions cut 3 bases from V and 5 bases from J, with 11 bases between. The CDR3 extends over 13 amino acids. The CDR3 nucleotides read TGCGCCAGCAGCCACCAGGGAGACAACGAGCAGTACTTC. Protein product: CASSHQGDNEQYF.